This record covers a single T cell receptor (beta chain). This sample is part of a study of radiation and T cells in renal cell carcinoma. Sequenced by immunoSEQ multiplex PCR; TCRdb stores in-frame clones only, minus some. The table records about 22,000 clones, 47% of them present only once. Treatment meaning: 15 Gy SBRT to primary tumor, nephrectomy 4 weeks later. Nephrectomy followed 15 Gy stereotactic body radiation by 4 weeks. This CDR3 is 12 amino acids long. Trimming left V 3 bases short and J 5 bases short, with 5 bases between. The germline gives CDR1 LGHNA, CDR2 YSLEER. The receptor's source is a woman in her fifties or sixties with renal cell carcinoma. This chain links TRBV4-3 with TRBJ1-3; D not certain. The sample was tumor tissue, taken from a patient whose treatment included radiotherapy and nephrectomy. The CDR3 nucleotides are TGCGCCAGCAGCCAGACCCGAAACACCATATATTTT. It yields the protein CASSQTRNTIYF.